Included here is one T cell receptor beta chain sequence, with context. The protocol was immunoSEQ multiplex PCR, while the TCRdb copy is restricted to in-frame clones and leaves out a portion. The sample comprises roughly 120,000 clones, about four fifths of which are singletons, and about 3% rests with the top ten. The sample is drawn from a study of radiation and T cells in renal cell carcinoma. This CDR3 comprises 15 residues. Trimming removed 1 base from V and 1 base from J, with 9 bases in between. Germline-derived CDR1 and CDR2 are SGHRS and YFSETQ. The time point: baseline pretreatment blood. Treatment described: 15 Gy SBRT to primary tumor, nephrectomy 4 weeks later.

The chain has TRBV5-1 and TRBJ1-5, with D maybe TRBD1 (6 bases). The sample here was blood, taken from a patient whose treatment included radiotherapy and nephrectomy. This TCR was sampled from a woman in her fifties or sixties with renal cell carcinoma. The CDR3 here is CASSLSGQSNQPQHF. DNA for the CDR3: TGCGCCAGCAGCTTGAGTGGACAGAGCAATCAGCCCCAGCATTTT.